A single count supports the clone carrying this TCR beta chain. Germline V gene sequence: CDR1 LNHDA, CDR2 SQIVND (reference sequence). Deletions cut 5 bases from V and 4 bases from J, with 17 bases between. The CDR3 contains 16 residues. Assay used: immunoSEQ multiplex PCR; TCRdb lists only in-frame clones, some missing. This table has roughly 150,000 clones, over 80% appearing once. This sample is part of a study of T cell responses to AZD1222 COVID-19 vaccine. The source material was peripheral blood, sampled 28 days after the second AZD1222 dose. This TCR was recovered from an adult who received the AZD1222 COVID-19 vaccine. The chain uses TRBV19 and TRBJ2-2, with D possibly being TRBD1 (6 bases). The chain's CDR3 is CASSPRRGIGTGELFF. CDR3 sequence (DNA): TGTGCCAGTAGTCCTCGAAGGGGGATCGGCACCGGGGAGCTGTTTTTT.